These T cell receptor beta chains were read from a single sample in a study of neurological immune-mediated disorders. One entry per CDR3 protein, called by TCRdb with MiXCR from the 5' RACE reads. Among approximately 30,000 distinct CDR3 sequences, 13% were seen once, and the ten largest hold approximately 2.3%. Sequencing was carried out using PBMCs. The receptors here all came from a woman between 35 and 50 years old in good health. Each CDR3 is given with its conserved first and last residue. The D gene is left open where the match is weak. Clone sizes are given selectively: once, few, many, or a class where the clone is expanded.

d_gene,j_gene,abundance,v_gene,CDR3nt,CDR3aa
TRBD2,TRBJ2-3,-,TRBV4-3,TGCGCCAGCAGCCAAGAAGCGGGGCATAACACAGATACGCAGTATTTT,CASSQEAGHNTDTQYF
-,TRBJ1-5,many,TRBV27,TGTGCCAGCAGCCCGGGCCCCCATAGTAATCAGCCCCAGCATTTT,CASSPGPHSNQPQHF
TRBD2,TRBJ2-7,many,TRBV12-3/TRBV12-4,TGTGCCAGCAGTTTGGGACTAGCGGGACGTGCCTTC,CASSLGLAGRAF
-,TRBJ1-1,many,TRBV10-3,TGTGCCATCAGTGAGCGGCAGGGAGAGGCTTTCTTT,CAISERQGEAFF
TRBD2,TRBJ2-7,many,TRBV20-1,TGCAGTGCTAGAGCCGGGACTAGCGGGAGTCGTGAATCCGAGCAGTACTTC,CSARAGTSGSRESEQYF
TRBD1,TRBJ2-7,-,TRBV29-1,TGCAGCGTCACGACAGGGAGCGAGCAGTACTTC,CSVTTGSEQYF
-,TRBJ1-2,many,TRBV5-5,TGTGCCAGCAGTCAGGGGACTTCCCCCCTTAACTATGGCTACACCTTC,CASSQGTSPLNYGYTF
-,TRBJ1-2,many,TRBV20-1,TGCAGTGCTACCGGCGGGGTCGGCTCGCTTCGTGATGGCTACACCTTC,CSATGGVGSLRDGYTF
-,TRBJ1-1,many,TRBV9,TGTGCCAGCAGCTCTAGCATCAGGACGCGGAACACTGAAGCTTTCTTT,CASSSSIRTRNTEAFF
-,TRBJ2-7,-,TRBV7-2,TGTGCCAGCAGCTTAGGGCAGGGTGCCTACGAGCAGTACTTC,CASSLGQGAYEQYF
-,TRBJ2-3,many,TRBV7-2,TGTGCCAGCAGCGCAGACAGAGGAGATACGCAGTATTTT,CASSADRGDTQYF
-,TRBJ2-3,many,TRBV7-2,TGTGCCAGCAGCTTAGACCGCGCTTTGCATTTT,CASSLDRALHF
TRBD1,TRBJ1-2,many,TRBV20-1,TGCAGTGCTAAATGGACAGGGGGCAACTATGGCTACACCTTC,CSAKWTGGNYGYTF
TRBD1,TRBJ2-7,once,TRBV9,TGTGCCAGCAGCGTAAGGTGGGACAGGCCGGACGAGCAGTACTTC,CASSVRWDRPDEQYF
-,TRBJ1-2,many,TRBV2,TGTGCCAGCAGTGAAGGTGGAGGGCCCTATGGCTACACCTTC,CASSEGGGPYGYTF
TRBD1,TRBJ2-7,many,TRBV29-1,TGCAGCGTAGTGACAGGGGTGGAAAACGAGCAGTACTTC,CSVVTGVENEQYF
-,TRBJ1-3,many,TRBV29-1,TGCAGCGTTACCCAGGGTTCTGGAAACACCATATATTTT,CSVTQGSGNTIYF
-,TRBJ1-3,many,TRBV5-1,TGCGCCAGCAGCGGGGAGAGGGGAGGAAACACCATATATTTT,CASSGERGGNTIYF
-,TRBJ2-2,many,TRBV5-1,TGCGCCAGCCGAGCAGGGGAAGCCGGGGAGCTGTTTTTT,CASRAGEAGELFF
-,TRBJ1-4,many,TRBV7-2,TGTGCCAGCAGCCGAGGGTGGGGAGGGGATGAAAAACTGTTTTTT,CASSRGWGGDEKLFF
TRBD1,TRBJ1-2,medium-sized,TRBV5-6,TGTGCCAGCAGAAAGACCGGGACAGTCTATGGCTACACCTTC,CASRKTGTVYGYTF
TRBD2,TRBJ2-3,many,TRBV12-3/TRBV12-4,TGTGCCAGCAGCCCCGGACTAGCGGGGGGCTCTACGCAGTATTTT,CASSPGLAGGSTQYF
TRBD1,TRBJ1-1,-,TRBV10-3,TGTGTCATCAGCCCGACGGGGACAGACACTGAAGTTTTCTTT,CVISPTGTDTEVFF
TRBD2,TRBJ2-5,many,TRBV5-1,TGCGCCAGCAGCTCTGGACTAGCGGGGGCCTACCAAGAGACCCAGTACTTC,CASSSGLAGAYQETQYF
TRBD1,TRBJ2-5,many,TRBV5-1,TGCGCCAGCAGCCAAGGGACAGGGGGGCAAGAGACCCAGTACTTC,CASSQGTGGQETQYF
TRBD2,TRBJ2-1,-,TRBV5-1,TGCGCCAGCAGCCGCCACACTATCCGACTAGCGGGAGGGCCCAATGAGCAGTTCTTC,CASSRHTIRLAGGPNEQFF
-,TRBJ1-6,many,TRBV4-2,TGTGCCAGCAGCCCCCGGGAGGGGGGTTCACCCCTCCACTTT,CASSPREGGSPLHF
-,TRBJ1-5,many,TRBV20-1,TGCAGTGCTAGAGTGGGGGGACACGGCAATCAGCCCCAGCATTTT,CSARVGGHGNQPQHF
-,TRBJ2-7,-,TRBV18,TGTGCCAGCTCACCAGATCCCGGGGGCGTAACCTACGAGCAGTACTTC,CASSPDPGGVTYEQYF
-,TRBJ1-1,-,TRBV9,TGTGCCAGCAGCGTAGATCCGGGTGACACTGAAGCTTTCTTT,CASSVDPGDTEAFF
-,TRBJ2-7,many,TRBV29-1,TGCAGCGTTGAACTCAACGGGTCCTGGGAGCAGTACTTC,CSVELNGSWEQYF
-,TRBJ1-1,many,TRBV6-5,TGTGCCAGCAGCCTCCGGGACAACACTGAAGCTTTCTTT,CASSLRDNTEAFF
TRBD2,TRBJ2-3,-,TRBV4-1,TGTGCCAGCAGCCAAAATCACGGGGGGGGCGTCGATACGCAGTATTTT,CASSQNHGGGVDTQYF
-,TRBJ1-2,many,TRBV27,TGTGCCAGCAGCCCTAAGGGGAACTCTGGCTACACCTTC,CASSPKGNSGYTF
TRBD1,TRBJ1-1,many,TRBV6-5,TGTGCCAGCAGTGCGGGACAGGGGACTGAAGCTTTCTTT,CASSAGQGTEAFF
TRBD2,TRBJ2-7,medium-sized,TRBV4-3,TGCGCCAGCAGCCAAGACTTAGCGGGGTCATTCCTAGGCGAGCAGTACTTC,CASSQDLAGSFLGEQYF
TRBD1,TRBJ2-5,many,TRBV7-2,TGTGCCAGCAGCGCCCGGGACAGGGAATTAGAGACCCAGTACTTC,CASSARDRELETQYF
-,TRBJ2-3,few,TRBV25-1,TGTGGCAGCAGGGGGCCTAGCGGGGTTGCAGATACGCAGTATTTT,CGSRGPSGVADTQYF
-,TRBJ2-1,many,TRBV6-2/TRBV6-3,TGTGCCAGCAGAACGGGCGGGAACTACAATGAGCAGTTCTTC,CASRTGGNYNEQFF
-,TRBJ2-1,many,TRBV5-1,TGCGCCAGCAGCTTGGCGCCAGACAATGAGCAGTTCTTC,CASSLAPDNEQFF
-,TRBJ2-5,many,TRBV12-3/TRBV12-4,TGTGCCAGCAGCCCCTTCGGTGCCCCAGAGACCCAGTACTTC,CASSPFGAPETQYF
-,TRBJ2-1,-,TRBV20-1,TGCAGTGCTCGAGGAGTAAACAATGAGCAGTTCTTC,CSARGVNNEQFF
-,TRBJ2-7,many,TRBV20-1,TGCAGTGCTAGGCCAGGACTCGCGTACTCCTACGAGCAGTACTTC,CSARPGLAYSYEQYF
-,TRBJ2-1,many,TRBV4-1,TGCGCCAGCAGCCAGTACCTGGCAAATGAGCAGTTCTTC,CASSQYLANEQFF
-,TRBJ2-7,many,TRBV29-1,TGCAGCGTTCGCCCTAGGAGTGGTGAGCAGTACTTC,CSVRPRSGEQYF
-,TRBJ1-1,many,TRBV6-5,TGTGCCAGCAGCCCCGGCCTAGGCACTGAAGCTTTCTTT,CASSPGLGTEAFF
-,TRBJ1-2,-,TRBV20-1,TGCAGTGCTGGGGGGACGGCCAGCTATGGCTACACCTTC,CSAGGTASYGYTF
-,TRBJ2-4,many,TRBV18,TGTGCCAGCTCCGTCACGCTAGCCCAAAACATTCAGTACTTC,CASSVTLAQNIQYF
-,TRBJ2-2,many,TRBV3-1,TGTGCCAGCAGCCAAGATCCCCCGGGGATGGGCGGGGAGCTGTTTTTT,CASSQDPPGMGGELFF
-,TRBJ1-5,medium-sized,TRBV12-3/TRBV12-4,TGTGCCAGCAGTTCTGCCCCGGACAGATATCAGCCCCAGCATTTT,CASSSAPDRYQPQHF
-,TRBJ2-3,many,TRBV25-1,TGTGCCAGCAGCGGAATCTGGGGCGGTACGCAGTATTTT,CASSGIWGGTQYF